The present T cell receptor beta chain was sequenced within a study of T cell responses to AZD1222 COVID-19 vaccine (dated by TCRdb to the early 2020s). With regard to the full study: AZD1222 recipients given second doses at about 4 weeks or at about 12 weeks were pooled, since spike-specific TCR depth and breadth were not found to differ between the two schedules. TCR sequencing covered more than 230 trial participants: approximately 200 given two doses of AZD1222 and approximately 26 given two doses of MenACWY control vaccine. Trial participants were enrolled by age into 18-55, 56-69 and 70-plus year subgroups, with around 150, 28 and 57 TCR-sequenced participants respectively. General findings and caveats noted by the study authors: The 56-69-year group was small, and its depth increase did not reach significance, likely because of low power. Participants were mostly white British and included more females than males, and it was suggested by the authors that clonal diversity may have been underestimated. Conclusions about previously exposed vaccinees are limited because only six or seven AZD1222 recipients were SARS-CoV-2 seropositive at baseline. The vaccine-associated CD4 TCRs covered the entire spike protein, and the dominant responses fell in regions 160-218 and 743-854. Because no samples from the day 14 peak response were available, repertoires could be characterized only after the peak T cell response. Reportedly, almost half of the unique spike-specific TCRs recognized epitopes lying outside the regions that are mutated in the B.1.351 and B.1.1.7 variants. A significant rise in spike-specific TCR breadth and depth was observed after two AZD1222 doses relative to day 0 and relative to MenACWY recipients.

This clone was seen only a few times. The specificity of this receptor is unknown. No base quality information exists; no much larger clone differs at one position. Read against the paper, the sample's time point label means: baseline before first vaccination. The vaccinee samples were drawn from two UK trials, COV001 and COV002, one of which was a single-blind randomized controlled phase 2/3 trial testing AZD1222 (ChAdOx1 nCoV-19) in healthy adults. For TCRbeta chain sequencing, PBMC samples were collected from trial participants at day 0 and at day 28 after the second dose. The CDR3 regions of human TCRbeta chains were analyzed by immunosequencing. In the authors' own workflow: Repertoire TCRs were matched against a reference library of SARS-CoV-2-specific TCRs generated with the MIRA antigen-specificity platform. Breadth was defined as the fraction of unique TCRs that were SARS-CoV-2-associated. Depth was defined as the fraction of total T cells that were SARS-CoV-2-associated. Using the MIRA data, every spike-specific TCR was mapped to the spike region that the TCR reacted to and assigned to either a CD4 or a CD8 class. Log10-transformed breadth and depth values were compared by one-way ANOVA with Sidak's multiple comparisons tests. What TCRdb holds here is the immuneACCESS table cut down to in-frame rearrangements. Part of the clones is not present; checked against another copy, under half of the missing clones reflect an unresolved V gene, and the others are unexplained. From that table come the V and J calls and clone size; the DNA was used to work out D and trimming. The sample data list tens of thousands of clones, and 60% to 85% of these were observed just once. In total, the top ten clones hold over 6.5% of the sample.

CDR1 MNHEY and CDR2 SMNVEV were looked up in the germline V gene (reference sequence). Inclusive of the bounding cysteine and phenylalanine, the CDR3 is 15 residues long. The entry retains the CDR3 DNA only, 45 bases that are in frame from base 1. Clipping removes 3 bases from V and 4 bases from J, with 3 as the unmatched junction base count. This receptor was taken from an adult in good health. The V and J genes are TRBV27 and TRBJ2-2; TRBD2 agrees with 9 junctional bases. Specimen: peripheral blood, collected on day 0 of AZD1222 vaccination. The nucleotides read TGTGCCAGCAGTTTTAGCGGGAGTGGCACCGGGGAGCTGTTTTTT. Its amino acids are CASSFSGSGTGELFF.